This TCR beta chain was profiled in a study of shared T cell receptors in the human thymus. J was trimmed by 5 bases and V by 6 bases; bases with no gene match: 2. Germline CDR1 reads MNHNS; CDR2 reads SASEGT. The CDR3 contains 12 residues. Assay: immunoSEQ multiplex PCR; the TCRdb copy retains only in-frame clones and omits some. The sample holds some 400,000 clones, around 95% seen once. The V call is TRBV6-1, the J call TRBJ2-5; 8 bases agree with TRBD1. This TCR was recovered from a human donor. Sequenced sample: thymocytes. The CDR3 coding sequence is TGTGCCAGCAGGACAGGGGTCGAGACCCAGTACTTC. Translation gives CASRTGVETQYF.